Described below is a single TCR beta chain sequence and its context. The antigen is unknown. The record originates from a study of cytomegalovirus exposure and HLA in healthy donors. The V segment lost 8 bases and the J segment 0 bases; nucleotides outside the gene matches: 3. Germline lookup yields CDR1 LGHNT and CDR2 FRNRAP. The CDR3 is made up of 13 amino acids. In the PCR, 60 Vbeta and 13 Jbeta primers were used. The data were produced by immunoSEQ multiplex PCR, yet TCRdb's version contains in-frame clones alone and is incomplete. Here the sample spans about 150,000 clones, more than 75% being singletons. Whole-study results and caveats: As a later analysis revealed, most CMV-associated TCR beta chains appeared HLA-restricted. Judged likely to be a sequencing artifact was a cluster of highly shared sequence variants.

The sample was PBMCs. The rearrangement joins TRBV12-5 to TRBJ2-7, with 8 bases lining up with TRBD1. The sequence came from a middle-aged woman in good health and CMV-seronegative. CDR3 protein: CASIQGDSYEQYF. In DNA form, the CDR3 reads TGTGCTAGTATACAGGGGGACTCCTACGAGCAGTACTTC. The entire variable domain, with the rest obtained from reference TRBV12-5 and TRBJ2-7, is as follows: DARVTQTPRHKVTEMGQEVTMRCQPILGHNTVFWYRQTMMQGLELLAYFRNRAPLDDSGMPKDRFSAEMPDATLATLKIQPSEPRDSAVYFCASIQGDSYEQYFGPGTRLTVT.